This TCR beta chain comes out of a study of CD8 T cells in Susac syndrome. Included as multiple sclerosis controls were treatment-naive patients who had stable or active relapsing-remitting disease. Reverse transcription used roughly 0.5 to 1 ug RNA and random hexamers. TCRdb re-called the immunoSEQ multiplex PCR reads through MiXCR, storing one row per CDR3 protein. This repertoire shows a few hundred thousand distinct CDR3 sequences, roughly 81% found once; its top ten account for 0.095% to 0.14%. The CDR3 runs to 15 residues. Losses at the gene ends were 5 bases for V and 6 bases for J; bases not matched to a gene: 10. The V gene's germline CDR1 is SGHRS and CDR2 YFSETQ.

V is TRBV5-1 and J is TRBJ2-1, with 8 bases matching TRBD2. The sequencing input was CD8+ T cells from PBMCs. This clonotype was sampled from a human donor with multiple sclerosis. Here the CDR3 reads CASSPGLAVGNEQFF. DNA for the CDR3: TGCGCCAGCAGTCCCGGACTAGCAGTGGGCAATGAGCAGTTCTTC.